This TCR beta chain was documented in a study of somatic mutations in cytotoxic T cells in rheumatoid arthritis. Across the study: Sorted by flow to nearly 100% purity were some V beta antibody-stained T-cell populations, including V beta1+ cells sequenced for TCRB.

The CDR3 is 13 residues long. V was trimmed by 2 bases and J by 8 bases, leaving 12 bases between them. Germline CDR1 is SGHDN and CDR2 is FVKESK. Clones were read by immunoSEQ multiplex PCR, and TCRdb kept only the in-frame ones, dropping some. The repertoire has about 23,000 clones, more than 65% of them found once; the top ten carry roughly 10%. Concerning this clone itself: Its specificity is not known.

Findings and limits, study-wide: A single CD8+ clone exceeded 20% of CD8+ cells in about an eighth of the 65 patients. Rising age went with increasing CD8+ clonality in rheumatoid arthritis patients; healthy controls showed no such increase.

V is TRBV14 and J is TRBJ1-2, with D unclear. This receptor was identified in an adult with rheumatoid arthritis. The sample taken for sequencing was CD8+ T cells sorted from blood. Here the CDR3 reads CASSQHPRKGYTF. Here the CDR3 DNA reads TGTGCCAGCAGCCAACACCCTCGGAAGGGCTACACCTTC.